The 19 T cell receptor beta chains given below trace back to one sample, sequenced in a study of shared clonotypes between healthy human individuals. Assay used: immunoSEQ multiplex PCR; TCRdb lists only in-frame clones, some missing. The top ten hold more than 1.5% of the sample, which has about 2.2 million clones, around 95% seen once. CD45RO-negative, CCR7-selected cells formed the naive CD8 fraction, which excluded terminally differentiated effector memory CD45RA+ cells. Material: naive CD8+ T cells from PBMCs. The receptor source for this set is a man aged 18 to 35 in good health. Some clones in this sample may be carry-over from other donors' samples.

The V and J genes are TRBV4-2 and TRBJ2-7; maybe TRBD1 (5 bases). Germline CDR1 and CDR2: LGHNA and YNFKEQ. Deletions cut 4 bases from V and 0 bases from J, with 10 bases between. CDR3 length: 14 amino acids. The CDR3 DNA reads as TGTGCCAGCAGCCCCCAAAGGGGCTCCTACGAGCAGTACTTC. It translates to CASSPQRGSYEQYF.

The chain joins TRBV15 to TRBJ1-5; maybe TRBD1 (5 bases). With 3 bases removed from V and 5 bases from J, the gap between germline ends came to 11 bases. This CDR3 comprises 14 residues. Germline assignment: CDR1 LNHNV and CDR2 YYDKDF (reference sequence). The CDR3 DNA follows: TGTGCCACCAGCAGTCCAGGGATAGATCAGCCCCAGCATTTT. Amino acids: CATSSPGIDQPQHF.

The V call is TRBV11-3, the J call TRBJ2-2; unclear D gene. The CDR3 is 13 amino acids. Germline-derived CDR1 and CDR2 are SGHNT and YENEEA. V dropped 1 base and J dropped 6 bases, with 6 bases sitting between them. The CDR3 DNA reads TGTGCCAGCAGCTTAGGGAAGGCCGGGGAGCTGTTTTTT. Translated, it gives CASSLGKAGELFF.

V usage is TRBV28 and J usage is TRBJ1-3, with D unclear. V shed 2 bases and J shed 1 base, with 15 bases lying between them. The CDR3 runs to 17 residues. Per the germline V gene, CDR1 is MDHEN and CDR2 is SYDVKM. CDR3 in DNA: TGTGCCAGCAGTTTACTAGGCCAGGAGGGATCTGGAAACACCATATATTTT. Its protein product is CASSLLGQEGSGNTIYF. Full variable domain (rest looked up from reference TRBV28 and TRBJ1-3): DVKVTQSSRYLVKRTGEKVFLECVQDMDHENMFWYRQDPGLGLRLIYFSYDVKMKEKGDIPEGYSVSREKKERFSLILESASTNQTSMYLCASSLLGQEGSGNTIYFGEGSWLTVV.

The chain is built from TRBV28 and TRBJ2-1; 13 nucleotides align to TRBD2. This CDR3 has 16 residues. CDR1 is MDHEN and CDR2 is SYDVKM in the germline V gene. The V segment lost 7 bases and the J segment 2 bases; nucleotides outside the gene matches: 5. The CDR3 DNA is TGTGCCAGCACCGGACTAGCGGGAGAACCCTACAATGAGCAGTTCTTC. It specifies CASTGLAGEPYNEQFF.

This clone was counted once. V is TRBV28 and J is TRBJ2-7, with a weak D call TRBD1 (6 bases). This CDR3 has 16 residues. Germline CDR1 MDHEN, CDR2 SYDVKM. Trimming left V 1 base short and J 0 bases short, with 13 bases between. This CDR3 is CASSLSTQGTSYEQYF. The CDR3 DNA follows: TGTGCCAGCAGTTTATCCACTCAGGGGACCTCCTACGAGCAGTACTTC.

The J gene is TRBJ2-7, the V gene TRBV6-5; unclear D gene. Trimming pared 8 bases from V and 2 bases from J, leaving 7 bases between. CDR3 length: 11 residues. The germline V gene encodes CDR1 MNHEY and CDR2 SVGAGI. The CDR3 DNA is TGTGCCAGCCCCGGGCCCTACGAGCAGTACTTC. This sequence encodes CASPGPYEQYF.

Worth noting for this clone: The identical CDR3 is also encoded by other nucleotide sequences in the sample. The rearrangement uses TRBV9 and TRBJ2-7, with 7 positions matching TRBD1. The V gene's germline CDR1 is SGDLS and CDR2 YYNGEE. V lost 0 bases and J lost 2; bases outside the gene matches: 5. The CDR3 extends over 15 amino acids. CDR3 DNA: TGTGCCAGCAGCGTAGACCGGGACAGTCCCTACGAGCAGTACTTC. Translating it yields CASSVDRDSPYEQYF.

This rearrangement joins TRBV7-9 to TRBJ2-2, with D perhaps assigned TRBD1 or TRBD2 (5 bases each). V lost 4 bases and J lost 1, with 19 bases in between. The CDR3 length is 18 residues. The germline V gene has CDR1 SEHNR and CDR2 FQNEAQ (reference sequence). Here the CDR3 reads CASSSRDPPAGNTGELFF. DNA for the CDR3: TGTGCCAGCAGCTCCCGGGACCCCCCCGCCGGGAACACCGGGGAGCTGTTTTTT.

V gene TRBV4-2 combines with J gene TRBJ1-3, with D perhaps TRBD1 (5 bases). CDR3 length equals 15 residues. CDR1 and CDR2 from the germline V gene are LGHNA and YNFKEQ. V dropped 1 base and J dropped 4 bases, with 11 bases sitting between them. The CDR3 loop is CASSQVGTRGNTIYF. DNA of the CDR3: TGTGCCAGCAGCCAAGTGGGGACTCGGGGAAACACCATATATTTT.

The rearrangement links TRBV5-1 to TRBJ1-5, with 9 nucleotides matching TRBD1. The J segment lost 10 bases and the V segment lost 0 bases, leaving 8 bases of the junction unmatched. CDR3 length: 15 residues. CDR1 and CDR2 (germline): SGHRS, YFSETQ. CDR3: CASSLDLPGQGPQHF. The DNA of the CDR3 is TGCGCCAGCAGCTTGGACCTCCCGGGACAGGGCCCCCAGCATTTT.

This rearrangement joins TRBV9 to TRBJ2-2, with no clear D. Germline lookup yields CDR1 SGDLS and CDR2 YYNGEE. The CDR3 has 13 residues. V lost 4 bases and J 5 bases, leaving 9 bases between the germline ends. The CDR3 DNA is TGTGCCAGCAGCCCAATTGGGACCGGGGAGCTGTTTTTT. Translation: CASSPIGTGELFF.

This clone was recorded only once. The CDR3: CASSELWFRGPNQPQHF. The CDR3 DNA reads as TGTGCCAGCAGTGAATTGTGGTTTCGGGGACCCAATCAGCCCCAGCATTTT. The chain employs TRBV6-1 and TRBJ1-5; possibly TRBD1 for D (5 bases). Germline V gene data show CDR1 as MNHNS and CDR2 as SASEGT. The CDR3 totals 17 residues. V was trimmed by 2 bases and J by 3 bases, leaving 17 bases between them.

J is TRBJ2-5 and V is TRBV7-9, with D perhaps matching TRBD1 (6 bases). The CDR3 has 13 amino acids. The V gene's germline CDR1 is SEHNR and CDR2 FQNEAQ (reference sequence). The V end lost 8 bases, the J end lost 2 bases, and 12 bases lay between the germline ends. The DNA of the CDR3 is TGTGCCAGCGGGGGCAGTCCTCAAGAGACCCAGTACTTC. This codes for CASGGSPQETQYF.

As to this clone: Other DNA variants within this sample encode the same CDR3. The chain couples TRBV9 to TRBJ2-1, with TRBD2 matching 13 bases. CDR1 and CDR2 (germline): SGDLS, YYNGEE. With 4 bases clipped from V and 0 bases from J, the junction kept 1 base outside the gene matches. CDR3 size: 16 residues. DNA of the CDR3: TGTGCCAGCAGCAGGACTAGCGGGAGCTCCTACAATGAGCAGTTCTTC. It codes for CASSRTSGSSYNEQFF.

CDR3 sequence (DNA): TGTGCCAGCAGTCCTATAGGGCCTGGGACTACTTTAGCCAAAAACATTCAGTACTTC. Amino acid sequence: CASSPIGPGTTLAKNIQYF. This rearrangement joins TRBV27 to TRBJ2-4; TRBD2 aligns across 7 bases. CDR1 is MNHEY, CDR2 SMNVEV, per germline (reference sequence). J lost 0 bases, V lost 5 bases, and 16 bases had no gene match. This CDR3 spans 19 amino acids.

The J gene is TRBJ2-7, the V gene TRBV4-3, with 9 bases lining up with TRBD1. The CDR3 is 16 amino acids. Trimming cost V 1 base and J 5 bases; bases outside gene matches: 9. The V gene's germline CDR1 is LGHNA and CDR2 YSLEER. This CDR3 reads CASSQGPRDRENEQYF. CDR3 nucleotide sequence: TGCGCCAGCAGCCAAGGCCCCCGGGACAGGGAGAACGAGCAGTACTTC.

The J gene is TRBJ2-7, the V gene TRBV6-5; 14 positions match TRBD2. V lost 0 bases, J lost 5 bases, and 0 bases stayed unmatched. CDR3 size: 15 residues. CDR1 and CDR2 from the germline V gene are MNHEY and SVGAGI. The CDR3 coding sequence is TGTGCCAGCAGTTACTCGGGACTAGCGGGAGACGAGCAGTACTTC. It yields the protein CASSYSGLAGDEQYF.

This rearrangement joins TRBV15 to TRBJ2-1; TRBD2 matches at 10 bases. V was pared by 0 bases and J by 5 bases, with 10 bases of the junction left unmatched. The CDR3 is 18 residues long. The germline V gene has CDR1 LNHNV and CDR2 YYDKDF (reference sequence). Here the CDR3 reads CATSRDRNGLAANNEQFF. For the CDR3, the DNA is TGTGCCACCAGCAGAGATCGAAATGGACTAGCGGCCAACAATGAGCAGTTCTTC.